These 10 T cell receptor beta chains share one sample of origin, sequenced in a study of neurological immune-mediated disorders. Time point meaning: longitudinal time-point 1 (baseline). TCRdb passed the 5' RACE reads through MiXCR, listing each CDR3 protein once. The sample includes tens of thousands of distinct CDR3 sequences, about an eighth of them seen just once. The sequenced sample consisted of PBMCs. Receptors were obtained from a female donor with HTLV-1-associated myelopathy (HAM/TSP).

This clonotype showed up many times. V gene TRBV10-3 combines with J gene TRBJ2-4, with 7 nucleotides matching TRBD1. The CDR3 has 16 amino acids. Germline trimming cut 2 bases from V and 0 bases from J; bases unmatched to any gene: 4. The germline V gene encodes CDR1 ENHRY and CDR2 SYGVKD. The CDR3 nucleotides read TGTGCCATCAGTGAGGGGACAGTTACAGCCAAAAACATTCAGTACTTC. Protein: CAISEGTVTAKNIQYF.

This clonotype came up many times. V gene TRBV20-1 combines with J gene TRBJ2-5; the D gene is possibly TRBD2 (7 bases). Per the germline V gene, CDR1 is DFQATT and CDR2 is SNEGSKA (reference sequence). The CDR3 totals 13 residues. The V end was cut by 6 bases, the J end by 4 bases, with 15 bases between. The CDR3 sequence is CSAGGGLGETQYF. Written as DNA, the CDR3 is TGCAGTGCGGGGGGGGGGCTAGGAGAGACCCAGTACTTC.

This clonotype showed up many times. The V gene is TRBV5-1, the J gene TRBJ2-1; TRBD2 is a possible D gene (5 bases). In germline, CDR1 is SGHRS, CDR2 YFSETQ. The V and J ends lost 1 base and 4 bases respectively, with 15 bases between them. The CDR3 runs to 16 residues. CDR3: CASSLYVAMGYNEQFF. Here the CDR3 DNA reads TGCGCCAGCAGCTTGTATGTAGCGATGGGATACAATGAGCAGTTCTTC. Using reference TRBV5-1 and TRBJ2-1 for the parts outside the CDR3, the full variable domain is KAGVTQTPRYLIKTRGQQVTLSCSPISGHRSVSWYQQTPGQGLQFLFEYFSETQRNKGNFPGRFSGRQFSNSRSEMNVSTLELGDSALYLCASSLYVAMGYNEQFFGPGTRLTVL.

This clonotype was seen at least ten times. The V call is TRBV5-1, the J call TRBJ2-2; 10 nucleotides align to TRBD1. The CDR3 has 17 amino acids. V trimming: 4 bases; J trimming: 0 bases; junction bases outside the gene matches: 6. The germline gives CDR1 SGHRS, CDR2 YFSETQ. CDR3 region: CASSVGTGVPNTGELFF. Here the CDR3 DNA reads TGCGCCAGCAGCGTCGGGACAGGGGTACCGAACACCGGGGAGCTGTTTTTT.

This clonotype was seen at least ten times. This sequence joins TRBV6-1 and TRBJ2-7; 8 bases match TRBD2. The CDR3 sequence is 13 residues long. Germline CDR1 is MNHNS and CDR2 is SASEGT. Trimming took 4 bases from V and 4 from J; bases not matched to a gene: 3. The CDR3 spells CASSAGGMYEQYF. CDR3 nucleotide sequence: TGTGCCAGCAGTGCGGGGGGGATGTACGAGCAGTACTTC.

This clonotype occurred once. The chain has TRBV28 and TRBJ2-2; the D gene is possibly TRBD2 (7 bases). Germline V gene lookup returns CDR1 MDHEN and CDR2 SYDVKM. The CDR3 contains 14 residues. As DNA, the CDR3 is TGTGTCACCTTCGGGGGGCCCCCATTCCGGGAGCTGTTTTTT. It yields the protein CVTFGGPPFRELFF.

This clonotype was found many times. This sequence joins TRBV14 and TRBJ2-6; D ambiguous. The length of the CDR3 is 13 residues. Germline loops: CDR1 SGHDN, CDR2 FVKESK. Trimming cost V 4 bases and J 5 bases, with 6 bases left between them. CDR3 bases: TGTGCCAGCAGCCCCGACAGGGCCAACGTCCTGACTTTC. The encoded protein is CASSPDRANVLTF.

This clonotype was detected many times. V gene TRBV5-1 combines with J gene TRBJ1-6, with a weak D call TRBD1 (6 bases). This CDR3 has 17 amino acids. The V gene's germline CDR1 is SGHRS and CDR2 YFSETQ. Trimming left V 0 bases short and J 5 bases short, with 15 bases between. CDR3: CASSLANGGRNNSPLHF. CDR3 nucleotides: TGCGCCAGCAGCTTGGCCAACGGGGGCAGAAATAATTCACCCCTCCACTTT.

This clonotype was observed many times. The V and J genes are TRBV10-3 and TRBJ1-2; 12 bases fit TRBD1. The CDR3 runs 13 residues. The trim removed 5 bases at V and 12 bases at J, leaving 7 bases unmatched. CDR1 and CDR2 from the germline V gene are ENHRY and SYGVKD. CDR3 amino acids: CAISPGTGGLNTF. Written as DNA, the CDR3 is TGTGCCATCAGTCCCGGGACAGGGGGCTTAAACACCTTC.

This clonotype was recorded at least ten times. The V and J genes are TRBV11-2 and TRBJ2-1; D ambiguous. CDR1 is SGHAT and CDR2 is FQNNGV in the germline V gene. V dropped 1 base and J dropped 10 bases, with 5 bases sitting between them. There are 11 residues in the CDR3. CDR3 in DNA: TGTGCCAGCAGCTTAGTAAGCGAGCAGTTCTTC. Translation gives CASSLVSEQFF.